This is a list of T cell receptor beta chains from one sample in a study of T cell repertoires in cytomegalovirus infection. MiXCR was run by TCRdb on the reads, yielding one entry per CDR3 protein. The sample yields some 200,000 distinct CDR3 sequences, nearly 9.5% seen once. Sequencing was carried out using PBMCs. The receptor source for this set is a human donor in good health (CMV status not recorded). Some clones in this sample may be carry-over from other donors' samples. The CDR3 runs from the conserved cysteine through the conserved F or W. Each record gives: D gene, J gene, V gene, clone size, CDR3 DNA, CDR3 protein. A D gene is named only where the DNA matches it firmly. Only part of the rows carry a size: once, few, many, or a class if the clone is expanded.

d_gene: TRBD1; j_gene: TRBJ2-2; v_gene: TRBV30; abundance: NA; CDR3nt: TGTGCCTGGACAGGGGGAGGGGAGCTGTTTTTT; CDR3aa: CAWTGGGELFF
d_gene: NA; j_gene: TRBJ2-1; v_gene: TRBV7-8; abundance: few; CDR3nt: TGTGCCAGCAGCTTAGCCTACGCCGGGAATGAGCAGTTCTTC; CDR3aa: CASSLAYAGNEQFF
d_gene: NA; j_gene: TRBJ2-2; v_gene: TRBV11-2; abundance: many; CDR3nt: TGTGCCAGCGGATCGGCTTGGAGGGGCACCGGGGAGCTGTTTTTT; CDR3aa: CASGSAWRGTGELFF
d_gene: NA; j_gene: TRBJ2-7; v_gene: TRBV10-3; abundance: few; CDR3nt: TGTGCCATCAGTGAGTCGAGGGTCAGTTCCTACGAGCAGTACTTC; CDR3aa: CAISESRVSSYEQYF
d_gene: TRBD2; j_gene: TRBJ2-7; v_gene: TRBV18; abundance: NA; CDR3nt: TGTGCCAGCTCGGGGAAGACTTCGGGACTAGCGTTAACAAATAGGTACGAGCAGTACTTC; CDR3aa: CASSGKTSGLALTNRYEQYF
d_gene: NA; j_gene: TRBJ2-7; v_gene: TRBV14; abundance: NA; CDR3nt: TGTGCCAGCAGCCAAGAACAGGGGGGGAAGCAGTACTTC; CDR3aa: CASSQEQGGKQYF
d_gene: NA; j_gene: TRBJ2-1; v_gene: TRBV5-4; abundance: NA; CDR3nt: TGTGCCATCGGGGAAAACCCCCACAATGAGCAGTTCTTC; CDR3aa: CAIGENPHNEQFF
d_gene: TRBD2; j_gene: TRBJ2-1; v_gene: TRBV28; abundance: many; CDR3nt: TGTGCCAGCGAACTAGCGGGAGGCCCCCAGTTCTTC; CDR3aa: CASELAGGPQFF
d_gene: NA; j_gene: TRBJ2-1; v_gene: TRBV5-6; abundance: few; CDR3nt: TGTGCCAGCAGCCCCGCCCCTCCGGACGAGCAGTTCTTC; CDR3aa: CASSPAPPDEQFF
d_gene: TRBD1; j_gene: TRBJ1-1; v_gene: TRBV28; abundance: many; CDR3nt: TGTGCCACCGAACAGGGGCCGATGAACACTGAAGCTTTCTTT; CDR3aa: CATEQGPMNTEAFF
d_gene: TRBD1; j_gene: TRBJ2-3; v_gene: TRBV4-3; abundance: NA; CDR3nt: TGCGCCAGCAGCCAAGAAGGACAGGGAACAGATACGCAGTATTTT; CDR3aa: CASSQEGQGTDTQYF
d_gene: TRBD1; j_gene: TRBJ1-1; v_gene: TRBV7-9; abundance: few; CDR3nt: TGTGCCAGCAGCCCCGGGACAGTTGAAGCTTTCTTT; CDR3aa: CASSPGTVEAFF
d_gene: NA; j_gene: TRBJ2-6; v_gene: TRBV4-1; abundance: many; CDR3nt: TGCGCCAGCAGCCAGGTAACAGGGATCGGGGCCAACGTCCTGACTTTC; CDR3aa: CASSQVTGIGANVLTF
d_gene: TRBD2; j_gene: TRBJ2-3; v_gene: TRBV4-3; abundance: many; CDR3nt: TGCGCCAGCAGCCAAGATCCACTAGCGGGGGGTCTATCAAGCACAGATACGCAGTATTTT; CDR3aa: CASSQDPLAGGLSSTDTQYF
d_gene: NA; j_gene: TRBJ1-5; v_gene: TRBV29-1; abundance: NA; CDR3nt: TGCAGCGCCCAGGGAAGCAATCAGCCCCAGCATTTT; CDR3aa: CSAQGSNQPQHF
d_gene: NA; j_gene: TRBJ2-7; v_gene: TRBV7-2; abundance: many; CDR3nt: TGTGCCAGCAGCACCTACGAGCAGTACTTC; CDR3aa: CASSTYEQYF
d_gene: NA; j_gene: TRBJ1-2; v_gene: TRBV4-3; abundance: many; CDR3nt: TGCGCCAGCAGCCACCCCATGGCTCAGGGGCATGATGGCTACACCTTC; CDR3aa: CASSHPMAQGHDGYTF
d_gene: TRBD1; j_gene: TRBJ2-7; v_gene: TRBV7-8; abundance: many; CDR3nt: TGTGCCAGCAGCCTCGGGACAGGGAGAGGTCCGGGCTACGAGCAGTACTTC; CDR3aa: CASSLGTGRGPGYEQYF
d_gene: TRBD2; j_gene: TRBJ2-4; v_gene: TRBV29-1; abundance: many; CDR3nt: TGCAGCGTTGAGACTAGCGGGAGGAACATTCAGTACTTC; CDR3aa: CSVETSGRNIQYF
d_gene: TRBD1; j_gene: TRBJ1-6; v_gene: TRBV20-1; abundance: many; CDR3nt: TGCAGTGCTGACACGAGACAGGGACGTTCACCCCTCCACTTT; CDR3aa: CSADTRQGRSPLHF
d_gene: NA; j_gene: TRBJ2-5; v_gene: TRBV28; abundance: many; CDR3nt: TGTGCCAGCAGCCTCCGGGACACGGAAGAGACCCAGTACTTC; CDR3aa: CASSLRDTEETQYF
d_gene: TRBD1; j_gene: TRBJ2-5; v_gene: TRBV29-1; abundance: few; CDR3nt: TGCAGCGTTGAAGTCCTCGACAGGGGGAAGACCCAGTACTTC; CDR3aa: CSVEVLDRGKTQYF
d_gene: NA; j_gene: TRBJ1-3; v_gene: TRBV7-9; abundance: many; CDR3nt: TGTGCCAGCAGCTTTCCCCAAGGACAGTTTTTGGAATTTGGAAACACCATATATTTT; CDR3aa: CASSFPQGQFLEFGNTIYF
d_gene: TRBD2; j_gene: TRBJ2-7; v_gene: TRBV30; abundance: few; CDR3nt: TGTGCCTGGAGTGTCCGGACTAGCGGGAGCCTGAACGAGCAGTACTTC; CDR3aa: CAWSVRTSGSLNEQYF
d_gene: NA; j_gene: TRBJ2-5; v_gene: TRBV12-3/TRBV12-4; abundance: many; CDR3nt: TGTGCCAGCAGTGGGACCCGCGGAGAGACCCAGTACTTC; CDR3aa: CASSGTRGETQYF
d_gene: NA; j_gene: TRBJ2-2; v_gene: TRBV2; abundance: few; CDR3nt: TGTGCCAGCAGTGCACTGAGGAACACCGGGGAGCTGTTTTTT; CDR3aa: CASSALRNTGELFF
d_gene: NA; j_gene: TRBJ1-5; v_gene: TRBV7-2; abundance: many; CDR3nt: TGTGCCAGCAGCCCTGCAGGGGCCTCTAGCAATCAGCCCCAGCATTTT; CDR3aa: CASSPAGASSNQPQHF
d_gene: NA; j_gene: TRBJ2-1; v_gene: TRBV7-9; abundance: many; CDR3nt: TGTGCCAGCAGCCCTAACCGGGAGGACAGCTCCTACAATGAGCAGTTCTTC; CDR3aa: CASSPNREDSSYNEQFF
d_gene: NA; j_gene: TRBJ2-1; v_gene: TRBV12-3/TRBV12-4; abundance: NA; CDR3nt: TGTGCCAGCAGCTCCCGGGTGAACTCCTACAATGAGCAGTTCTTC; CDR3aa: CASSSRVNSYNEQFF
d_gene: NA; j_gene: TRBJ2-3; v_gene: TRBV11-2; abundance: NA; CDR3nt: TGTGCCAGCACCGGGAGAATTGGGACAGATACGCAGTATTTT; CDR3aa: CASTGRIGTDTQYF
d_gene: TRBD2; j_gene: TRBJ2-1; v_gene: TRBV7-8; abundance: NA; CDR3nt: TGTGCCAGCAGCACCCGGGACTACCAGGGCGATGAGCAGTTCTTC; CDR3aa: CASSTRDYQGDEQFF
d_gene: NA; j_gene: TRBJ2-1; v_gene: TRBV30; abundance: few; CDR3nt: TGTGCCTGGTGCGTGGGCGGTTCCTACAATGAGCAGTTCTTC; CDR3aa: CAWCVGGSYNEQFF
d_gene: TRBD2; j_gene: TRBJ2-7; v_gene: TRBV7-6; abundance: NA; CDR3nt: TGTGCCAGCAGCTCTAGCGGGGGGCACTACGAGCAGTACTTC; CDR3aa: CASSSSGGHYEQYF
d_gene: NA; j_gene: TRBJ1-5; v_gene: TRBV28; abundance: few; CDR3nt: TGTGCCAGCAGTTTCCATGTCCGGGGCTTCGGTCAGCCCCAGCATTTT; CDR3aa: CASSFHVRGFGQPQHF
d_gene: NA; j_gene: TRBJ2-1; v_gene: TRBV7-8; abundance: many; CDR3nt: TGTGCCAGCAGCTTAGCATTGCGGTTCGGAAATGAGCAGTTCTTC; CDR3aa: CASSLALRFGNEQFF
d_gene: NA; j_gene: TRBJ1-2; v_gene: TRBV7-2; abundance: many; CDR3nt: TGTGCCAGCAGCTTAGAGGTTTCGCGGGGCCCCCGCTCTGGCTACACCTTC; CDR3aa: CASSLEVSRGPRSGYTF
d_gene: NA; j_gene: TRBJ1-5; v_gene: TRBV7-2; abundance: many; CDR3nt: TGTGCCAGCAGCTTATGGGGGGGGAGTAGCAATCAGCCCCAGCATTTT; CDR3aa: CASSLWGGSSNQPQHF
d_gene: TRBD2; j_gene: TRBJ2-5; v_gene: TRBV28; abundance: many; CDR3nt: TGTGCCAGCAGAAAAACTAGCGCAGAGACCCAGTACTTC; CDR3aa: CASRKTSAETQYF
d_gene: NA; j_gene: TRBJ1-5; v_gene: TRBV28; abundance: many; CDR3nt: TGTGCCAGCAGTGGCTCAGGGGAAAATCAGCCCCAGCATTTT; CDR3aa: CASSGSGENQPQHF